This TCR beta chain was retrieved from a study of blood T cell dynamics during melanoma immunotherapy. As for the study in general: Standard first-line treatment here was pembrolizumab or nivolumab plus ipilimumab in metastatic melanoma.

Indicated time point: pre-treatment baseline. At 12 weeks after first infusion, RECIST 1.1 defined response for most patients. The CDR3 sequence is 17 residues long. V lost 4 bases and J lost 5; bases outside the gene matches: 10. The germline V gene has CDR1 LGHNA and CDR2 YNFKEQ. Each bulk PBMC sample had about 330 ng DNA loaded. Sequenced by immunoSEQ multiplex PCR; TCRdb stores in-frame clones only, minus some. This sample has roughly 10,000 clones, with around 83% found just once. The receptor comes from a human donor with melanoma. This rearrangement joins TRBV4-2 to TRBJ2-2; 10 bases align to TRBD2. Sequences were derived from blood, sampled from a patient treated with checkpoint blockade. CDR3 sequence (DNA): TGTGCCAGCAGCCTCGAAGCGGGAGGGCCGAGAACCGGGGAGCTGTTTTTT. Amino acid sequence: CASSLEAGGPRTGELFF.